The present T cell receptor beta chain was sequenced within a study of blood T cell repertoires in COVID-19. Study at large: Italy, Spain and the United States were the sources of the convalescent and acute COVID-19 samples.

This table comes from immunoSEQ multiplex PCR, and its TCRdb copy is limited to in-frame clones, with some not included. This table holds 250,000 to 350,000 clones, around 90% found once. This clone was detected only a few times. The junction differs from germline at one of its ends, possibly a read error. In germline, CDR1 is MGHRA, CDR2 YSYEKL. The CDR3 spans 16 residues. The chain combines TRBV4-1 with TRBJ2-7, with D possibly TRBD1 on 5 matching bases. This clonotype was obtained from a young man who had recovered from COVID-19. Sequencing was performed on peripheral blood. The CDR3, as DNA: TGCGCCAGCAGCCAAGAATCTACAGGAACCCCGTATGATTCGTGGTTC. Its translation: CASSQESTGTPYDSWF.